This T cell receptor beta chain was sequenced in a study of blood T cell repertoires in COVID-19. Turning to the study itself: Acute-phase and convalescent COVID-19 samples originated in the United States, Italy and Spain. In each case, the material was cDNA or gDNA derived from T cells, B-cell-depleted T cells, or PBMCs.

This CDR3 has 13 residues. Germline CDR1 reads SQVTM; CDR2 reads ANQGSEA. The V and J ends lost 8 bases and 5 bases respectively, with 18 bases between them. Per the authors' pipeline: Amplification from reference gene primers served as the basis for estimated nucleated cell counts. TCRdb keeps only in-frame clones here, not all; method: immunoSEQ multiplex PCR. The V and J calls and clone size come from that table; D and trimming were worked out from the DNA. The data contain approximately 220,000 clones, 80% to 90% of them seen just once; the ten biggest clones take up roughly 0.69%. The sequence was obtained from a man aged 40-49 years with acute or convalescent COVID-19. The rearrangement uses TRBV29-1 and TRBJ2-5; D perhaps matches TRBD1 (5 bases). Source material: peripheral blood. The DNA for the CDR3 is TGCAGCTCCGAAAGGGGATCCGGGGAGACCCAGTACTTC. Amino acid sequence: CSSERGSGETQYF.